The next 12 T cell receptor beta chains were all read from a single sample in a study of T cells in Graves' hyperthyroidism and ophthalmopathy. Authors of the study amplified TCR beta CDR3 regions from RNA transcripts. A first-round RT-PCR of the TCR CDR3 used the HTBI primer set. One entry per CDR3 protein results from TCRdb running MiXCR on the multiplex PCR reads. Of fewer than 550,000 distinct CDR3 sequences listed, around a quarter are singletons. Material: blood. All receptors come from a woman in her twenties or thirties with Graves' ophthalmopathy.

This clonotype has ten or more counts. J is TRBJ1-1 and V is TRBV20-1; D perhaps matches TRBD1 (6 bases). There are 14 residues in the CDR3. V dropped 6 bases and J dropped 5 bases, with 19 bases sitting between them. Per the germline V gene, CDR1 is DFQATT and CDR2 is SNEGSKA (reference sequence). This chain's CDR3 is CSAPTLVGATEAFF. For the CDR3, the DNA is TGCAGTGCCCCGACCTTGGTGGGGGCGACTGAAGCTTTCTTT.

The gene calls are TRBV6-4 and TRBJ1-5; 9 nucleotides align to TRBD1. V was pared by 6 bases and J by 2 bases, with 8 bases of the junction left unmatched. CDR3 size: 16 residues. From germline, CDR1 is MRHNA and CDR2 SNTAGT. Here the CDR3 DNA reads TGTGCCAGCAGGAGGACAGGGGTATTAGGCAATCAGCCCCAGCATTTT. Translation gives CASRRTGVLGNQPQHF.

This clonotype appeared many times. The gene calls are TRBV7-2 and TRBJ1-2, with TRBD1 matching over 12 bases. This CDR3 region has 17 residues. J gave up 7 bases and V 5 bases, and 14 bases lay outside the gene matches. Looked up from germline, CDR1 is SGHTA and CDR2 is FQGNSA. The CDR3 spells CASSSQGGTGGAGGYTF. The CDR3 DNA reads TGTGCCAGCAGCAGCCAGGGCGGGACAGGGGGCGCGGGTGGCTACACCTTC.

The rearrangement joins TRBV11-1 to TRBJ2-5; possible D gene TRBD2, 7 bases. This CDR3 is built from 18 residues. Germline-derived CDR1 and CDR2 are SGHAT and FQDESV (reference sequence). The V and J ends lost 5 bases and 2 bases respectively, with 24 bases between them. The CDR3 sequence is CASSPPVGGAVLQETQYF. In DNA form, the CDR3 reads TGTGCCAGCAGCCCCCCGGTGGGGGGGGCCGTCCTTCAAGAGACCCAGTACTTC.

This clonotype was seen just once. This chain uses TRBV20-1 with TRBJ1-1; 7 positions match TRBD1. The CDR3 covers 15 residues. V was pared by 1 base and J by 2 bases, with 7 bases of the junction left unmatched. Looked up from germline, CDR1 is DFQATT and CDR2 is SNEGSKA (reference sequence). The CDR3, as DNA: TGCAGTGCTAGAGGGACAGGTCGACTAAACACTGAAGCTTTCTTT. It specifies CSARGTGRLNTEAFF.

This clonotype occurred a few times. The chain employs TRBV6-1 and TRBJ1-1; TRBD1 agrees at 7 bases. Germline V gene sequence: CDR1 MNHNS, CDR2 SASEGT. The CDR3 spans 11 residues. V trimming: 8 bases; J trimming: 4 bases; junction bases outside the gene matches: 1. CDR3 coding DNA: TGTGCCAGCGACAGGGCCACTGAAGCTTTCTTT. It specifies CASDRATEAFF.

There are a few counts of this clonotype. The chain joins TRBV5-1 to TRBJ2-7; TRBD1 matches 9 bases. Germline V gene sequence: CDR1 SGHRS, CDR2 YFSETQ. J lost 5 bases, V lost 3 bases, and 0 bases had no gene match. The CDR3 totals 12 residues. The CDR3 reads CASSWDRDEQYF. Written as DNA, the CDR3 is TGCGCCAGCAGCTGGGACAGGGACGAGCAGTACTTC.

Only a few counts were recorded for this clonotype. This sequence joins TRBV27 and TRBJ1-5, with D uncertain. Trimming took off 4 bases at V and 3 bases at J, with 10 bases between the two ends. The CDR3 has 14 residues. Germline assignment: CDR1 MNHEY and CDR2 SMNVEV (reference sequence). CDR3 DNA: TGTGCCAGCAGTTCCCTTCTGGCCAATCAGCCCCAGCATTTT. It is translated as CASSSLLANQPQHF.

The J gene is TRBJ2-5, the V gene TRBV28; 11 bases align to TRBD1. Germline CDR1 MDHEN, CDR2 SYDVKM. This CDR3 has 15 amino acids. With V trimmed by 6 bases and J by 5 bases, 8 bases remained unmatched. The CDR3 DNA follows: TGTGCCAGCAGGCCCGGACAGGGGGCTGGGGAGACCCAGTACTTC. This gives the protein CASRPGQGAGETQYF.

This clonotype was picked up one time. A read error may explain this, as a much larger clone is one base away. In DNA form, the CDR3 reads TGTGCCAGCAGCGCCGAGCGGGATGGTTCCTACGAGCAGTACTTC. As protein: CASSAERDGSYEQYF. The rearrangement joins TRBV12-3 or TRBV12-4 to TRBJ2-7, with 7 bases matching TRBD2. There are 15 residues in the CDR3. J lost 1 base, V lost 6 bases, and 9 bases had no gene match.

This clonotype came up a few times. The J gene is TRBJ2-5, the V gene TRBV28; possible D gene TRBD2, 7 bases. Trimming stripped 6 bases from V and 5 bases from J, with 22 bases between. The germline V gene has CDR1 MDHEN and CDR2 SYDVKM. This CDR3 is built from 16 residues. As DNA, the CDR3 is TGTGCCAGCAGCCCGAGGGGGGGGGGCGTGGGGGAGACCCAGTACTTC. Translating it yields CASSPRGGGVGETQYF. Drawing the rest from reference TRBV28 and TRBJ2-5, the complete variable domain is DVKVTQSSRYLVKRTGEKVFLECVQDMDHENMFWYRQDPGLGLRLIYFSYDVKMKEKGDIPEGYSVSREKKERFSLILESASTNQTSMYLCASSPRGGGVGETQYFGPGTRLLVL.

This clonotype was observed many times. J is TRBJ2-5 and V is TRBV3-1; a weak D match, TRBD2 (5 bases). The germline gives CDR1 LGHDT, CDR2 YNNKEL (reference sequence). The CDR3 totals 16 residues. Trimming shortened V by 2 bases and J by 5 bases, and 18 bases separated the two germline ends. CDR3 in amino acids: CASSQPTLPGGETQYF. CDR3 nucleotide sequence: TGTGCCAGCAGCCAACCGACACTACCTGGCGGGGAGACCCAGTACTTC.